These 12 T cell receptor beta chains originate from one sample sequenced in a study of blood T cell repertoires in COVID-19. The data were produced by immunoSEQ multiplex PCR, yet TCRdb's version contains in-frame clones alone and is incomplete. This table holds roughly 250,000 clones, 80% to 95% found once. Sequenced material: peripheral blood. The receptors here all came from a young man with COVID-19, enrolled during active disease.

V gene TRBV2 combines with J gene TRBJ2-7; 7 nucleotides match TRBD1. CDR3 length: 14 residues. With V trimmed by 8 bases and J by 5 bases, 12 bases remained unmatched. Germline V lookup: CDR1 SNHLY, CDR2 FYNNEI. CDR3 protein: CASEKRQGPHEQYF. CDR3 sequence (DNA): TGTGCCAGCGAGAAAAGACAGGGCCCCCACGAGCAGTACTTC.

The J gene is TRBJ2-2, the V gene TRBV9; maybe TRBD1 (6 bases). The CDR3 length is 14 residues. The germline V gene encodes CDR1 SGDLS and CDR2 YYNGEE. The V gene lost 4 bases and the J gene lost 2 bases, with 9 bases spanning the gap. The CDR3: CASSPDRNTGELFF. DNA of the CDR3: TGTGCCAGCAGCCCGGACAGAAACACCGGGGAGCTGTTTTTT.

This chain connects TRBV7-9 to TRBJ1-3, with D unresolved. From germline, CDR1 is SEHNR and CDR2 FQNEAQ (reference sequence). This CDR3 region has 13 residues. V was clipped by 8 bases and J by 2 bases, with 10 bases between them. The DNA of the CDR3 is TGTGCCAGCGATACAGCACCTGGAAACACCATATATTTT. As protein: CASDTAPGNTIYF.

V usage is TRBV9 and J usage is TRBJ1-2; D unclear. CDR1 is SGDLS, CDR2 YYNGEE, per germline. The CDR3 sequence is 16 residues long. The germline V and J ends were trimmed by 4 bases and 3 bases, with 19 bases remaining between them. The CDR3 loop is CASSFRDQTVYYGYTF. The CDR3 DNA reads TGTGCCAGCAGCTTTCGCGACCAAACAGTATACTATGGCTACACCTTC.

The V and J genes are TRBV6-6 and TRBJ1-1; 8 bases align to TRBD1. The CDR3 consists of 13 residues. Per germline, CDR1 MNHNY and CDR2 SVGAGI (reference sequence). The V gene end was trimmed by 6 bases and the J gene end by 5 bases; junction bases not matched to a gene: 5. CDR3 DNA: TGTGCCAGCAGCGACAGGGGTGGTACTGAAGCTTTCTTT. Translating it yields CASSDRGGTEAFF.

This clone was recorded once. This same CDR3 is encoded by further DNA sequences in the sample. The gene calls are TRBV9 and TRBJ1-3, with D uncertain. With 0 bases removed from V and 1 base from J, the gap between germline ends came to 5 bases. Germline V lookup: CDR1 SGDLS, CDR2 YYNGEE. The CDR3 totals 14 residues. DNA of the CDR3: TGTGCCAGCAGCGTAGGAGTTTCTGGAAACACCATATATTTT. Amino acids: CASSVGVSGNTIYF. The whole variable domain, remainder taken from reference TRBV9 and TRBJ1-3, is DSGVTQTPKHLITATGQRVTLRCSPRSGDLSVYWYQQSLDQGLQFLIQYYNGEERAKGNILERFSAQQFPDLHSELNLSSLELGDSALYFCASSVGVSGNTIYFGEGSWLTVV.

The rearrangement links TRBV4-2 to TRBJ1-2; 9 bases match TRBD1. V gave up 5 bases and J gave up 4 bases; unmatched junction bases: 2. Germline V lookup: CDR1 LGHNA, CDR2 YNFKEQ. The CDR3 is made up of 13 amino acids. The CDR3 here is CASSVGQGYGYTF. In nucleotides, the CDR3 is TGTGCCAGCAGCGTGGGACAGGGCTATGGCTACACCTTC.

The sample holds one count of this clone. This sequence joins TRBV6-1 and TRBJ1-1; D gene uncertain. The CDR3 covers 19 residues. Trimming took 2 bases from V and 0 from J, leaving 22 bases between them. The germline V gene has CDR1 MNHNS and CDR2 SASEGT. The CDR3 protein is CASSEWWAQTNALNTEAFF. CDR3 coding DNA: TGTGCCAGCAGTGAATGGTGGGCTCAGACAAATGCATTGAACACTGAAGCTTTCTTT.

The rearrangement links TRBV3-1 (or the pseudogene TRBV3-2) to TRBJ1-2, with D hard to call. Germline CDR1 LGHDT, CDR2 YNNKEL (reference sequence). This CDR3 contains 16 residues. V shed 0 bases and J shed 2 bases, with 13 bases lying between them. The CDR3 sequence: CASSQDPLSNNYGYTF. The CDR3 DNA reads as TGTGCCAGCAGCCAAGATCCCCTCTCTAACAACTATGGCTACACCTTC.

The chain couples TRBV6-4 to TRBJ1-2, with TRBD1 identical over 12 bases. The CDR3 sequence is 15 residues long. After removal of 5 bases from V and 8 bases from J, the junction contained 9 bases not matched to a gene. Germline V CDR1 and CDR2: MRHNA, SNTAGT. For the CDR3, the DNA is TGTGCCAGCAGTCCCTCCGGGACAGGGGGCTGGGGCTACACCTTC. This encodes CASSPSGTGGWGYTF.

The chain joins TRBV14 to TRBJ1-4; a weak D match, TRBD1 (5 bases). The CDR3 contains 15 residues. V gave up 0 bases and J gave up 4 bases, with 9 bases separating them. Germline values: CDR1 SGHDN, CDR2 FVKESK. The DNA of the CDR3 is TGTGCCAGCAGCCAAGAAGGACACGGTAATGAAAAACTGTTTTTT. It specifies CASSQEGHGNEKLFF.

This chain links TRBV11-2 with TRBJ1-3; D not resolved. V shed 1 base and J shed 0 bases, with 7 bases lying between them. Germline CDR1 SGHAT, CDR2 FQNNGV. The CDR3 has 15 residues. CDR3 residues: CASSLAPSSGNTIYF. Here the CDR3 DNA reads TGTGCCAGCAGCTTAGCTCCGAGCTCTGGAAACACCATATATTTT.